A selection of T cell receptor beta chains follows, all from one sample in a study of shared clonotypes between healthy human individuals. The protocol was immunoSEQ multiplex PCR, while the TCRdb copy is restricted to in-frame clones and leaves out a portion. The table has some 1.1 million clones, approximately 75% seen once. Specimen: memory CD4+ T cells from PBMCs. The source is a man between 18 and 29 years old in good health. Some clones in this sample may be carry-over from other donors' samples. Each CDR3 is given with its conserved first and last residue. A D gene is named only where the DNA matches it firmly. Clone size is not always given. Where it is, it says once, few, many or a class for expanded clones.

D: .; size: .; J: TRBJ2-5; V: TRBV5-6; CDR3: CASSSTDVATQYF; DNA: TGTGCCAGCAGTTCGACGGACGTGGCGACCCAGTACTTC
D: .; size: .; J: TRBJ2-7; V: TRBV28; CDR3: CASSGAFEQYF; DNA: TGTGCCAGCAGTGGGGCGTTCGAGCAGTACTTC
D: .; size: .; J: TRBJ2-3; V: TRBV6-4; CDR3: CASSDSRATDTQYF; DNA: TGTGCCAGCAGTGACTCGCGGGCCACAGATACGCAGTATTTT
D: .; size: .; J: TRBJ2-3; V: TRBV29-1; CDR3: CSVDLLAHTDTQYF; DNA: TGCAGCGTTGACCTCCTAGCCCACACAGATACGCAGTATTTT
D: TRBD1; size: .; J: TRBJ1-5; V: TRBV6-1; CDR3: CASSERAGGQPQHF; DNA: TGTGCCAGCAGTGAAAGGGCAGGGGGACAGCCCCAGCATTTT
D: .; size: .; J: TRBJ2-6; V: TRBV5-4; CDR3: CASSKTSEASSGANVLTF; DNA: TGTGCCAGCAGCAAGACCAGCGAAGCGAGCTCTGGGGCCAACGTCCTGACTTTC
D: .; size: once; J: TRBJ2-1; V: TRBV25-1; CDR3: CASSDSTGSSYNEQFF; DNA: TGTGCCAGCAGTGACAGCACAGGGAGCTCCTACAATGAGCAGTTCTTC
D: .; size: .; J: TRBJ2-1; V: TRBV30; CDR3: CALWTVGSYNEQFF; DNA: TGTGCCTTATGGACCGTCGGCTCCTACAATGAGCAGTTCTTC
D: .; size: .; J: TRBJ2-7; V: TRBV4-1; CDR3: CASSLRGGGELYEQYF; DNA: TGCGCCAGCAGCCTTCGTGGGGGAGGTGAGTTGTACGAGCAGTACTTC
D: .; size: .; J: TRBJ2-7; V: TRBV11-1; CDR3: CASSLLRVSYEQYF; DNA: TGTGCCAGCAGCTTACTTCGGGTCTCCTACGAGCAGTACTTC
D: .; size: .; J: TRBJ1-1; V: TRBV7-2; CDR3: CASSLTRDDTEAFF; DNA: TGTGCCAGCAGCTTGACCCGGGACGACACTGAAGCTTTCTTT
D: .; size: .; J: TRBJ2-3; V: TRBV2; CDR3: CATRWGITDTQYF; DNA: TGTGCCACACGATGGGGTATCACAGATACGCAGTATTTT
D: .; size: .; J: TRBJ2-7; V: TRBV5-6; CDR3: CASSLGFTGRYEQYF; DNA: TGTGCCAGCAGCTTGGGGTTTACAGGGAGGTACGAGCAGTACTTC
D: TRBD2; size: .; J: TRBJ2-5; V: TRBV5-1; CDR3: CASSLAGGEETQYF; DNA: TGCGCCAGCAGCCTAGCGGGAGGAGAAGAGACCCAGTACTTC
D: .; size: .; J: TRBJ1-4; V: TRBV28; CDR3: CASRSSRQTNEKLFF; DNA: TGTGCCAGCAGGTCATCGCGGCAGACTAATGAAAAACTGTTTTTT
D: TRBD2; size: .; J: TRBJ2-7; V: TRBV2; CDR3: CASRTSGSSHEQYF; DNA: TGTGCCAGCAGGACTAGCGGGAGTTCCCACGAGCAGTACTTC
D: .; size: .; J: TRBJ2-1; V: TRBV6-1; CDR3: CASSPLARPFF; DNA: TGTGCCAGCAGTCCCCTCGCCAGGCCGTTCTTC
D: .; size: .; J: TRBJ2-2; V: TRBV7-2; CDR3: CASSLMARVRGAIGELFF; DNA: TGTGCCAGCAGCTTAATGGCGCGGGTTAGAGGAGCAATCGGGGAGCTGTTTTTT
D: TRBD1; size: .; J: TRBJ1-5; V: TRBV5-1; CDR3: CASSEWTGVGQPQHF; DNA: TGCGCCAGCAGCGAGTGGACAGGGGTAGGTCAGCCCCAGCATTTT
D: TRBD1; size: .; J: TRBJ1-4; V: TRBV4-2; CDR3: CASSQATGQFNEKLFF; DNA: TGTGCCAGCAGCCAAGCCACGGGACAGTTTAATGAAAAACTGTTTTTT
D: .; size: .; J: TRBJ2-5; V: TRBV7-9; CDR3: CASSLEGTETQYF; DNA: TGTGCCAGCAGCTTAGAGGGAACAGAGACCCAGTACTTC
D: .; size: .; J: TRBJ2-1; V: TRBV18; CDR3: CASSPGARNEQFF; DNA: TGTGCCAGCTCCCCCGGGGCGCGGAATGAGCAGTTCTTC
D: .; size: .; J: TRBJ2-5; V: TRBV27; CDR3: CASSLSGSWETQYF; DNA: TGTGCCAGCAGTTTATCGGGCTCCTGGGAGACCCAGTACTTC
D: .; size: once; J: TRBJ2-1; V: TRBV7-2; CDR3: CASSLREQGFF; DNA: TGTGCCAGCAGCTTACGGGAACAGGGGTTCTTC
D: .; size: .; J: TRBJ2-3; V: TRBV6-1; CDR3: CASSEWERADTQYF; DNA: TGTGCCAGCAGTGAATGGGAGAGGGCGGATACGCAGTATTTT
D: .; size: .; J: TRBJ2-3; V: TRBV30; CDR3: CAWSDGLTQYF; DNA: TGTGCCTGGAGTGACGGGTTGACGCAGTATTTT
D: .; size: .; J: TRBJ1-5; V: TRBV2; CDR3: CASVAEGWQPQHF; DNA: TGTGCCAGCGTGGCGGAGGGGTGGCAGCCCCAGCATTTT
D: .; size: .; J: TRBJ2-7; V: TRBV5-4; CDR3: CATSTPTGIPSEQYF; DNA: TGTGCCACCTCTACACCCACAGGTATTCCCTCCGAGCAGTACTTC
D: .; size: few; J: TRBJ2-2; V: TRBV27; CDR3: CASRRLLAVNTGELFF; DNA: TGTGCCAGCAGACGTCTACTAGCTGTGAACACCGGGGAGCTGTTTTTT
D: .; size: .; J: TRBJ2-4; V: TRBV30; CDR3: CAWSVGRLAKNIQYF; DNA: TGTGCCTGGAGTGTTGGGAGACTAGCCAAAAACATTCAGTACTTC
D: .; size: .; J: TRBJ2-7; V: TRBV5-4; CDR3: CASSRADGGYGEQYF; DNA: TGTGCCAGCAGCCGGGCCGACGGGGGATACGGCGAGCAGTACTTC